This T cell receptor beta chain was obtained from a study of identical twins. The CDR3 runs to 15 residues. Germline values: CDR1 LGHDT, CDR2 YNNKEL (reference sequence). J was trimmed by 4 bases and V by 4 bases; bases with no gene match: 7. A universal primer site was created by template switching, with the cDNA bearing unique molecular identifiers. TCRdb called the 5' RACE reads again in MiXCR, with one record for every CDR3 protein. This sample has 1.5 million to 2 million distinct CDR3 sequences, with less than 40% found just once. The study's findings and limits: It was out-of-frame TCR alpha sharing in monozygotic twins that models underestimated. Insertion counts were lower in abundant cord blood beta clonotypes, a trend that memory repertoires did not show. Invariant cells of the MAIT and iNKT types might have partly distorted the zero-insertion analyses.

In the case of this clonotype: What it binds is not known.

The TCR sequence derives from a newborn girl in good health. The genes are TRBV3-1 and TRBJ1-5; 7 bases are a match to TRBD1. Sequencing used cord blood. This CDR3 reads CASSLSTTGNQPQHF. For the CDR3, the DNA is TGTGCCAGCAGCCTATCCACGACAGGGAATCAGCCCCAGCATTTT.